Sequencing of this T cell receptor (beta chain) was carried out in a study of blood T cell repertoires in COVID-19 (dated by TCRdb to 2020 to 2022). Regarding the research as a whole: Collaborator samples came from the United States, Italy and Spain and covered acute and convalescent phases of COVID-19. The prospective study material was composed of cDNA or gDNA derived from T cells, B-cell-depleted T cells, or PBMCs. The dataset comprised deeply sampled blood TCRbeta repertoires from subjects exposed to, actively infected with, or recovered from COVID-19. The repertoires were released in a freely available public database intended as a resource for research on the immune response to SARS-CoV-2. The samples were drawn from two sources: the first 160 participants of the ongoing ImmuneRACE study, and 1,200 or so subjects contributed by 6 global collaborators. A de-identified subject ID, COVID-19 status, age in years and sex were almost always included in the sample metadata. Where available, HLA class I and class II types were taken from metadata supplied by the sample provider and were not determined by assay-based typing. The full study reports these points: The quantity of clinical and demographic metadata differed by source and by participant and was supplied without curation.

TCRbeta CDR3 regions were amplified from genomic DNA by means of the immunoSEQ Assay, a bias-controlled multiplex PCR. On the authors' methods: The number of nucleated cells in each sample was estimated from the amplification of reference gene primers within the assay. Sequence reads were collapsed and filtered to measure the absolute abundance of every unique TCRbeta CDR3 rearrangement. For each sample, productive Simpson clonality was calculated by taking the square root of Simpson's diversity index across productive rearrangements. Sourced from immuneACCESS, this table was stored by TCRdb with only in-frame sequences that have V and J called. A share of the clones is absent; for the studies checked, an unresolved V gene accounts for under half, and the remainder has no known explanation. Clone size and V and J calls were adopted from that table, with D and trimming inferred from the DNA. Within this sample are about 98,000 clones, with approximately 86% of them counted one time only. The ten most abundant clones make up about a tenth of the sample.

To note about this clone: What antigen it recognizes has not been identified. Within one base of it there is no much larger clone, and no base qualities were kept.

Collaborating institutions collected whole blood in K2EDTA tubes following their own protocols. For TCRbeta analysis, collaborators shipped samples as frozen whole blood, isolated PBMCs, or DNA extracted from either of those sample types. The germline V gene encodes CDR1 LNHDA and CDR2 SQIVND (reference sequence). The junction shows trimming of 3 bases on V and 4 bases on J, plus 10 bases between the germline ends. The CDR3 starts with the cysteine, ends with the phenylalanine, and has 13 residues. The DNA shown is the 39-base CDR3, in frame from base 1. The sample comprised peripheral blood. The sequence was obtained from a man aged 50-60 years with acute or convalescent COVID-19. In this chain, TRBV19 is recombined with TRBJ2-7; the D gene is possibly TRBD2, with 5 bases matching. The CDR3: CASSIGLQYEQYF. The DNA sequence follows: TGTGCCAGTAGTATCGGACTCCAATACGAGCAGTACTTC.